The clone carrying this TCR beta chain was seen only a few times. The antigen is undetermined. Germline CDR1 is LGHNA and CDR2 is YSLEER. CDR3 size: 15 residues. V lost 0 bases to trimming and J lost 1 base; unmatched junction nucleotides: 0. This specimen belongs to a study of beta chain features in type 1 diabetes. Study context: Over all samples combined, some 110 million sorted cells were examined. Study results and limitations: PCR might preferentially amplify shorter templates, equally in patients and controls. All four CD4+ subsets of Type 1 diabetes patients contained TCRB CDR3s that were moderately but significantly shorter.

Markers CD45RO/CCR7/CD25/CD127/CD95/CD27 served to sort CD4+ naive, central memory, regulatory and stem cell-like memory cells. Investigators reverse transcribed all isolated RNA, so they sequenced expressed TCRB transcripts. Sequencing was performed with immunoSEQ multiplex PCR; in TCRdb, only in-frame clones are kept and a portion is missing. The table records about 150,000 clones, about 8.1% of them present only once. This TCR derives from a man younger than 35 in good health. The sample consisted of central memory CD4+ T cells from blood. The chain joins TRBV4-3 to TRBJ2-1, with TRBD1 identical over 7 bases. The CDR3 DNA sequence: TGCGCCAGCAGCCAAGACAGGGGGTCCTACAATGAGCAGTTCTTC. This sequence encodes CASSQDRGSYNEQFF.